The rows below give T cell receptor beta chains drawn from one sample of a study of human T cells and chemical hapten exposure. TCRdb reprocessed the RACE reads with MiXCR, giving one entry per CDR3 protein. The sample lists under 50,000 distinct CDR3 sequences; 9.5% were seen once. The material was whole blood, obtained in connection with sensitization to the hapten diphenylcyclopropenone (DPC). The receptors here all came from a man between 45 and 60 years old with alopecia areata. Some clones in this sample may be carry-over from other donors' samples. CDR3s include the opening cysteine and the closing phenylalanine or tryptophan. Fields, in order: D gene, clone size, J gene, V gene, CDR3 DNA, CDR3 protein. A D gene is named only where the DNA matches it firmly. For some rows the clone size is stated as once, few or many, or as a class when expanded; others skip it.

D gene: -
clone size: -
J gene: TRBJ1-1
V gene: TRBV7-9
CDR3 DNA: TGTGCCAGCAGCCCGACCGATTGGGTCACTGAAGCTTTCTTT
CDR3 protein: CASSPTDWVTEAFF

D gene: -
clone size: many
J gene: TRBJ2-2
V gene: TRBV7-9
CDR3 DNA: TGTGCCAGCAGCCCCGAGGGGCAGGGCGGCGGGGAGCTGTTTTTT
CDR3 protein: CASSPEGQGGGELFF

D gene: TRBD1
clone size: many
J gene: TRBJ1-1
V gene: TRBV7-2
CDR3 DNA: TGTGCCAGCAGTATGGGACAGGGGGTTACTGAAGCTTTCTTT
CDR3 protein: CASSMGQGVTEAFF

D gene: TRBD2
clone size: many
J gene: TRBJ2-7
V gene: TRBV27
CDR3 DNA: TGTGCCAGCACCACCGGCGGGAGCCACTACGAGCAGTACTTC
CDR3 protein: CASTTGGSHYEQYF

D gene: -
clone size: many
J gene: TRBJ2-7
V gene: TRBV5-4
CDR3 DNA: TGTGCCAGCAATATTGCAGGAGTCCGCTACGAGCAGTACTTC
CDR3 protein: CASNIAGVRYEQYF

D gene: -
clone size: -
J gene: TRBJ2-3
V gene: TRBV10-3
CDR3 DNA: TGTGCCATCAGTGCCCAGCCCGATACGCAGTATTTT
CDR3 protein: CAISAQPDTQYF

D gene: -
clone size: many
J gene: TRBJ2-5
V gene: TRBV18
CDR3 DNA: TGTGCCAGCTCACCGGTGGAGGGGGAGACCCAGTACTTC
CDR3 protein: CASSPVEGETQYF

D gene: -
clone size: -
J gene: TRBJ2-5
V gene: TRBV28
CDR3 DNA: TGTGCCAGCATTTATGGAAGTGGGGGAGAGACCCAGTACTTC
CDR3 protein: CASIYGSGGETQYF

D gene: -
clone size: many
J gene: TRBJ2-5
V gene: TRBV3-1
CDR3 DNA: TGTGCCAGCAGCCAAGAGACCCAGTACTTC
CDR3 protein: CASSQETQYF

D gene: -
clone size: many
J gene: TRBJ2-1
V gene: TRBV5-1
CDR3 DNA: TGCGCCAGCAGCTTGCACGGGAGCGGAACCGATGAGCAGTTCTTC
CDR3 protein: CASSLHGSGTDEQFF

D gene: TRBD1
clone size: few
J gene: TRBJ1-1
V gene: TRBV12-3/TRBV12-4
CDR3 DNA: TGTGCCAGCAGTAGACAGGGAGTAAGGACTGAAGCTTTCTTT
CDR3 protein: CASSRQGVRTEAFF

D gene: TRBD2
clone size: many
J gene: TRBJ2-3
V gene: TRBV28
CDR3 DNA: TGTGCCAGCAGTTATCCCACTAGCGGGATTAGCACAGATACGCAGTATTTT
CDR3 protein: CASSYPTSGISTDTQYF

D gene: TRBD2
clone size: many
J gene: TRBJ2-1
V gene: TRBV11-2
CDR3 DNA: TGTGCCAGCACGCTAGCGGGAGCGAGCTACAATGAGCAGTTCTTC
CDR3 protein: CASTLAGASYNEQFF

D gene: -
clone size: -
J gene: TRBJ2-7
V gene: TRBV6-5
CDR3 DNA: TGTGCCAGCAGTGTTAGCGGAATCGGCGGGTACGAGCAGTACTTC
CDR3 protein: CASSVSGIGGYEQYF

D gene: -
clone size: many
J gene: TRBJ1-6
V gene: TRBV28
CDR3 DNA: TGTGCCAGCAGTCCCCCGGACACCTCTTCACCCCTCCACTTT
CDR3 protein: CASSPPDTSSPLHF

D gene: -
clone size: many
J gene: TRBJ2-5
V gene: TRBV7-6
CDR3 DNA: TGTGCCAGCACCCTAGCCCCAGAAGAGACCCAGTACTTC
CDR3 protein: CASTLAPEETQYF

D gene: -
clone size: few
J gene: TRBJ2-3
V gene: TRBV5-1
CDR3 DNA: TGCGCCAGCAGCTTGGACGCGGGTACCACAGATACGCAGTATTTT
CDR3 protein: CASSLDAGTTDTQYF

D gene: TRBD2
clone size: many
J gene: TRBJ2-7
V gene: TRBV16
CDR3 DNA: TGTGCCAGCAGCGTCTCCCCACTAGCGGGAAGCTACGAGCAGTACTTC
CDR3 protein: CASSVSPLAGSYEQYF

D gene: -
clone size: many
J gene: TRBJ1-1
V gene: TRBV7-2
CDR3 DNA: TGTGCCAGCAGCTTAGTTCGAGGGGAAGGGGAAGCTTTCTTT
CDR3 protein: CASSLVRGEGEAFF

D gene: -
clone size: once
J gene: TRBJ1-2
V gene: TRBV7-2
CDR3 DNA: TGTGCCAGCAGCTTAGCTTGGGCAGATGGCTACACCTTC
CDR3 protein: CASSLAWADGYTF